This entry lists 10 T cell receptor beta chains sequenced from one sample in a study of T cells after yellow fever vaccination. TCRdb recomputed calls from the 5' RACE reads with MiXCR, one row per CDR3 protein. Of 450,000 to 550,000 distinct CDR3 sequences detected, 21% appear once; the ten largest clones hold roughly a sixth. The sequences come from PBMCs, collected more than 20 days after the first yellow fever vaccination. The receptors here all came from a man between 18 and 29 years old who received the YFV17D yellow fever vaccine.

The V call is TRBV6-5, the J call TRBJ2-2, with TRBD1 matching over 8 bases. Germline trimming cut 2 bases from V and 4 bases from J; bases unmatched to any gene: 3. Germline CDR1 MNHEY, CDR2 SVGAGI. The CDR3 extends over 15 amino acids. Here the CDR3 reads CASSYRTGGTGELFF. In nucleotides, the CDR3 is TGTGCCAGCAGTTACCGCACAGGGGGCACCGGGGAGCTGTTTTTT.

CDR3 amino acids: CASSLDRGRTEQFF. In DNA, the CDR3 is TGTGCCAGCAGCTTAGACAGGGGGCGAACTGAGCAGTTCTTC. J is TRBJ2-1 and V is TRBV11-2, with 8 bases lining up with TRBD1. The trim removed 0 bases at V and 9 bases at J, leaving 4 bases unmatched. CDR1 is SGHAT, CDR2 FQNNGV, per germline. The CDR3 is 14 amino acids.

CDR3 in amino acids: CASSLSGPAAWVEKLFF. The CDR3 nucleotides read TGTGCCAGCAGCTTATCCGGGCCAGCGGCGTGGGTAGAAAAACTGTTTTTT. V is TRBV7-2 and J is TRBJ1-4; D not certain. The germline gives CDR1 SGHTA, CDR2 FQGNSA. V was pared by 2 bases and J by 8 bases, with 21 bases between. This CDR3 is built from 17 residues.

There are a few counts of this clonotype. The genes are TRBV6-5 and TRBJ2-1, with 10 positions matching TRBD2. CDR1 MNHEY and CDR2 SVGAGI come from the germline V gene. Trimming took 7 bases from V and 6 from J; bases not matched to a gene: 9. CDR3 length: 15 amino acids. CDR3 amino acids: CASKLLAGRLNEQFF. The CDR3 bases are TGTGCCAGCAAATTACTAGCGGGGCGCCTCAATGAGCAGTTCTTC.

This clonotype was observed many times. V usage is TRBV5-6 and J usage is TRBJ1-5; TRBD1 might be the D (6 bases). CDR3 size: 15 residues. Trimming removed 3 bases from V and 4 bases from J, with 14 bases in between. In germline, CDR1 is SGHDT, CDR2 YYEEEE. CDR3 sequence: CASSSGGFGNQPQHF. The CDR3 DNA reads TGTGCCAGCAGCTCGGGGGGCTTTGGGAATCAGCCCCAGCATTTT.

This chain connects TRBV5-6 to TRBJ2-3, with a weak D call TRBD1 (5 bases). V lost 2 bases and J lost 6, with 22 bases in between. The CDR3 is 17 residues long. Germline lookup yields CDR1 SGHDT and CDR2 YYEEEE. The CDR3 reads CASSFSAGSILWDTQYF. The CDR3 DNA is TGTGCCAGCAGCTTCTCCGCAGGGTCAATTTTGTGGGATACGCAGTATTTT.

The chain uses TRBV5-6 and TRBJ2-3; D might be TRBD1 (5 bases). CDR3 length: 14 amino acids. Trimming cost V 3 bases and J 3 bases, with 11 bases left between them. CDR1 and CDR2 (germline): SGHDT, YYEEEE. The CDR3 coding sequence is TGTGCCAGCAGCTGGGGCGTCGGGACAGATACGCAGTATTTT. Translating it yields CASSWGVGTDTQYF.

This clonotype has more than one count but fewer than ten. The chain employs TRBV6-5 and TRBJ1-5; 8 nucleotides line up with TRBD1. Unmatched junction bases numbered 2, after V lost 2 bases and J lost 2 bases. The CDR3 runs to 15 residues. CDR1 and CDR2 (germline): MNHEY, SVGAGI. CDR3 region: CASSYPDRGNQPQHF. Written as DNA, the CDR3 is TGTGCCAGCAGTTACCCGGACAGGGGCAATCAGCCCCAGCATTTT.

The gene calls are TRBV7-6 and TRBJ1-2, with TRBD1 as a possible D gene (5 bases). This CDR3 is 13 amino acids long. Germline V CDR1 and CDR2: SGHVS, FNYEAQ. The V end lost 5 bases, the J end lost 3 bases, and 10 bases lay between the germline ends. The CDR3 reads CASSERGYYGYTF. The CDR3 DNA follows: TGTGCCAGCAGCGAGAGGGGATACTATGGCTACACCTTC. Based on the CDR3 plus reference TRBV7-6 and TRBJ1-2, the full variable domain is GAGVSQSPRYKVTKRGQDVALRCDPISGHVSLYWYRQALGQGPEFLTYFNYEAQQDKSGLPNDRFSAERPEGSISTLTIQRTEQRDSAMYRCASSERGYYGYTFGSGTRLTVV.

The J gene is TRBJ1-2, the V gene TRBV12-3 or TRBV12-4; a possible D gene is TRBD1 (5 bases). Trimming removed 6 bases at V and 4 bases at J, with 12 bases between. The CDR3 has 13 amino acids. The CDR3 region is CASSLRDPYGYTF. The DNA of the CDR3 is TGTGCCAGCAGCCTCCGGGACCCCTATGGCTACACCTTC.